This TCR beta chain was observed in a study of T-cell memory formation after mild COVID-19. Overall study context: TCR clusters largely stayed donor specific. Study findings and constraints: Clonal second-wave expansions that peaked on day 37 had unconfirmed SARS-CoV-2 specificity. Most CD4+ clones that shrank were in CM and EM, while CD8+ ones turned up in EMRA. Some clones that responded turned up in pre-infection memory, which suggests that cross-reactive memory joined in.

The table lists this clonotype with a few counts. Its cognate antigen is unknown. MiXCR, applied by TCRdb to the 5' RACE reads, yields one record per CDR3 protein. The data contain fewer than 250,000 distinct CDR3 sequences, over 9.5% of them singletons. CDR3 length: 14 residues. V was trimmed by 6 bases and J by 8 bases, leaving 19 bases between them. Germline V gene lookup returns CDR1 MNHEY and CDR2 SVGAGI. The TCR comes from a man aged 18 to 35 who had mild COVID-19 (a few samples of this study predate the infection). Cell type and time point are not known. The V gene is TRBV6-5, the J gene TRBJ1-2; a weak D match, TRBD1 (6 bases). Sequencing was carried out using PBMCs or a T cell subset sorted from them (not recorded which). The CDR3 here is CASSSGRGAFGYTF. CDR3 DNA: TGTGCCAGCAGCTCGGGGAGGGGGGCGTTCGGCTACACCTTC.